This T cell receptor beta chain was identified in a study of cytomegalovirus exposure and HLA in healthy donors. Samples came from healthy bone marrow donors. Points on this clone: Its specificity is not known.

Overall study results and limits: TCR beta sequences reportedly predicted the HLA-A and HLA-B alleles of most subjects accurately. Reports indicated that the classifier achieved high specificity and sensitivity in diagnosing cytomegalovirus status.

PCR amplification relied on 60 Vbeta primers (plus 13 Jbeta primers). Produced via immunoSEQ multiplex PCR; TCRdb's table is partial and in-frame only. Recorded for this sample: 55,000 to 70,000 clones. Sample: PBMCs. This receptor was identified in a female donor in good health and CMV-seropositive.

The CDR3 DNA follows: TGCGCCAGCAGCCCCTTCGTAGGGCTAGCGGGAGGCGAGCAGTACTTC. Protein: CASSPFVGLAGGEQYF. The chain combines TRBV5-1 with TRBJ2-7, with TRBD2 identical over 11 bases. With V trimmed by 4 bases and J by 6 bases, 12 bases remained unmatched. This CDR3 is 16 amino acids long. CDR1 is SGHRS and CDR2 is YFSETQ in the germline V gene.